These 8 T cell receptor beta chains came from one sample sequenced in a study of metastatic and nonmetastatic thyroid tumors. TCRdb re-clonotyped the PCR reads through MiXCR. The sample carries 24,000 or so clones, 20% to 25% recorded once. Each patient came to thyroid surgery without any prior treatment (of any kind). Sequencing was carried out using tumor tissue. The receptor set was obtained from a female donor with papillary thyroid cancer or a benign thyroid nodule (not recorded which). Some clones in this sample may be carry-over from other donors' samples.

This clone turned up a few times. The chain carries TRBV6-2 or TRBV6-3 and TRBJ1-5; no reliable D call. The CDR3 spans 13 residues. Germline loops: CDR1 MNHEY, CDR2 SVGEGT. Trimming removed 8 bases at V and 0 bases at J, with 8 bases between. The CDR3, as DNA: TGTGCCAGCTCGGTGTATAGCAATCAGCCCCAGCATTTT. Translated: CASSVYSNQPQHF.

This chain joins TRBV20-1 and TRBJ1-1, with D possibly matching TRBD1 (6 bases). With 6 bases removed from V and 0 bases from J, the gap between germline ends came to 17 bases. Looked up from germline, CDR1 is DFQATT and CDR2 is SNEGSKA (reference sequence). This CDR3 has 15 residues. The CDR3 DNA follows: TGCAGTGCCGTAGACAGGACTAACATGAACACTGAAGCTTTCTTT. Its protein is CSAVDRTNMNTEAFF.

The rearrangement links TRBV5-1 to TRBJ1-1, with 9 bases identical to TRBD1. CDR1 and CDR2 from the germline V gene are SGHRS and YFSETQ. CDR3 length: 15 residues. J gave up 3 bases and V 4 bases, and 7 bases lay outside the gene matches. In DNA, the CDR3 is TGCGCCAGCAGCCAAACAGGGGGCTTTGACACTGAAGCTTTCTTT. Amino acid sequence: CASSQTGGFDTEAFF.

This clone occurred many times. V usage is TRBV20-1 and J usage is TRBJ2-1, with 7 nucleotides matching TRBD1. V dropped 6 bases and J dropped 4; count of bases not matched to a gene: 12. This CDR3 is 15 amino acids long. Germline V lookup: CDR1 DFQATT, CDR2 SNEGSKA (reference sequence). The CDR3 DNA sequence: TGCAGTGCACCCCTGACAGGGAGATCTTACAATGAGCAGTTCTTC. Protein sequence: CSAPLTGRSYNEQFF.

This clone was detected ten times or more. The chain recombines TRBV24-1 with TRBJ2-5; D may be TRBD2 (6 bases). V was cut by 2 bases and J by 0 bases, with 6 bases left in between. The CDR3 spans 14 residues. The germline V gene has CDR1 KGHDR and CDR2 SFDVKD. The CDR3 region has the DNA TGTGCCACCAGTGATTGGGACTACCAAGAGACCCAGTACTTC. Translating it yields CATSDWDYQETQYF.

In DNA, the CDR3 is TGTGCCAGCATCCCCAGTGGGGGGACTAGGCTTCTCGAGCAGTACTTC. Its translation: CASIPSGGTRLLEQYF. The rearrangement uses TRBV11-2 and TRBJ2-7; 8 bases map to TRBD2. Per germline, CDR1 SGHAT and CDR2 FQNNGV. The CDR3 has 16 amino acids. V gave up 7 bases and J gave up 6 bases; unmatched junction bases: 17.

The chain employs TRBV7-8 and TRBJ1-1; the D gene is possibly TRBD1 (5 bases). The CDR3 totals 13 residues. Germline V CDR1 and CDR2: SGHVS, FQNEAQ. V gave up 3 bases and J gave up 5 bases, with 10 bases separating them. The CDR3 sequence: CASSFQGGTEAFF. The CDR3, as DNA: TGTGCCAGCAGCTTTCAGGGAGGAACTGAAGCTTTCTTT.

The rearrangement links TRBV15 to TRBJ2-5; D not resolved. Trimming took off 5 bases at V and 5 bases at J, with 9 bases between the two ends. CDR3 length: 12 amino acids. Germline values: CDR1 LNHNV, CDR2 YYDKDF (reference sequence). The CDR3 sequence is CATSPRPETQYF. CDR3 nucleotides: TGTGCCACCAGCCCACGACCGGAGACCCAGTACTTC.